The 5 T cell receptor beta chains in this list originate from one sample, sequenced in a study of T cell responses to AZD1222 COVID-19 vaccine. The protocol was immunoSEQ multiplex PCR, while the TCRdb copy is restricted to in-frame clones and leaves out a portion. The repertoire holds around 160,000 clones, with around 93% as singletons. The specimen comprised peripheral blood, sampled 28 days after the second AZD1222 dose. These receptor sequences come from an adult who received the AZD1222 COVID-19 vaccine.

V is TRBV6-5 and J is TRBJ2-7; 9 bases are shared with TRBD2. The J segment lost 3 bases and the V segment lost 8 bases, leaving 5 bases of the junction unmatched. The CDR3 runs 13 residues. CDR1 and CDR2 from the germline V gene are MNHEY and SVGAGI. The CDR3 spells CASSGLAYYEQYF. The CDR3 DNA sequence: TGTGCCAGCTCTGGACTAGCGTACTACGAGCAGTACTTC.

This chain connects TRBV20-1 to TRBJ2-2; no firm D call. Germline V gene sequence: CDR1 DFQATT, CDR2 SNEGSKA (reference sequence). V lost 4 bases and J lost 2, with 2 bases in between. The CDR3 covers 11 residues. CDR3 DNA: TGCAGTGCTATCAACACCGGGGAGCTGTTTTTT. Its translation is CSAINTGELFF.

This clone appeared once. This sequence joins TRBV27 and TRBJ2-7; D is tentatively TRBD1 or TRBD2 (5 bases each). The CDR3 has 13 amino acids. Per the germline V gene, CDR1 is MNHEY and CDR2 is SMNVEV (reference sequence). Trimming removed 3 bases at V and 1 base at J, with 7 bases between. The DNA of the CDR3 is TGTGCCAGCAGTTTCAGGGAGTCCTACGAGCAGTACTTC. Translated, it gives CASSFRESYEQYF.

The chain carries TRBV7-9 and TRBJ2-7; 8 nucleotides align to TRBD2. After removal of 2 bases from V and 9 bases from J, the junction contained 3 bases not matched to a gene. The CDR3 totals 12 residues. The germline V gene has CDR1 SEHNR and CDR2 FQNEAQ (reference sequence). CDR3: CASSLPAGGQYF. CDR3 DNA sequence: TGTGCCAGCAGCTTACCGGCGGGGGGGCAGTACTTC.

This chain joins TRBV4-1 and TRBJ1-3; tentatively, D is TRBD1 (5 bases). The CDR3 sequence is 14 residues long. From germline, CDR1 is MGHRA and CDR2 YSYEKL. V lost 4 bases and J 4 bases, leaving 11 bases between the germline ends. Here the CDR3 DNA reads TGCGCCAGCAGCCCCGCGGGACGGGGAAACACCATATATTTT. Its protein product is CASSPAGRGNTIYF.